This TCR beta chain was found in a study of breast tumors, draining lymph nodes, adjacent tissues. The CDR3 extends over 15 amino acids. Germline CDR1 and CDR2: LNHDA and SQIVND (reference sequence). The junction had 14 bases not matched to a gene; V was cut back by 6 bases and J by 9 bases. Via MiXCR, TCRdb re-called the multiplex PCR reads, giving one row per CDR3 protein. The data show fewer than 250,000 distinct CDR3 sequences, 32% seen once. Breast cancer patients provided tissue from their axillary draining lymph nodes. In the case of this clonotype: Its antigen remains unidentified.

Study observations and caveats: Data fit most tumor T cells coming from lymph node, expanding in tumor. Luminal-like breast cancer showed significantly higher tumor–nontumor repertoire similarity than basal-like.

The TCR sequence derives from a female donor with breast cancer. Some clones in this sample may be carry-over from other donors' samples. The sequenced sample consisted of axillary lymph node tissue. V usage is TRBV19 and J usage is TRBJ2-7; TRBD2 agrees at 10 bases. This chain's CDR3 is CASSRQAGGPGPQYF. The CDR3 DNA reads TGTGCCAGTAGCCGTCAAGCGGGAGGGCCGGGGCCGCAGTACTTC.